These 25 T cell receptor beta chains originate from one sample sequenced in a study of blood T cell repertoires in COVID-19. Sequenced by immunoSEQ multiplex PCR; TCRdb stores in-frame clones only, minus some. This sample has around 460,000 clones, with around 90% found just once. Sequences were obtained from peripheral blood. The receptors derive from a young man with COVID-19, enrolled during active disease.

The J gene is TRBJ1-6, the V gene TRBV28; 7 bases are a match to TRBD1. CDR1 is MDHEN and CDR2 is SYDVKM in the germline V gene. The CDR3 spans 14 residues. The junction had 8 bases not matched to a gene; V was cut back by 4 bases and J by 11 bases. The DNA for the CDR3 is TGTGCCAGCAGTTCGGACAGGAGGAGAACACCCCTCCACTTT. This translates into CASSSDRRRTPLHF.

The CDR3: CASSLDGFQPQHF. As DNA, the CDR3 is TGTGCCAGCAGCTTAGACGGGTTCCAGCCCCAGCATTTT. The chain recombines TRBV7-2 with TRBJ1-5; D not resolved. The CDR3 extends over 13 amino acids. The ends were cut back, 1 base at V and 7 bases at J, with 8 bases in the middle. In germline, CDR1 is SGHTA, CDR2 FQGNSA.

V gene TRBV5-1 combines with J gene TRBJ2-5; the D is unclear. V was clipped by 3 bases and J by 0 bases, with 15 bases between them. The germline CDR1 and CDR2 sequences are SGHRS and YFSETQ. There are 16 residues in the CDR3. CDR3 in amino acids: CASSYGGIRNQETQYF. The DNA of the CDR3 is TGCGCCAGCAGCTACGGCGGAATCCGTAACCAAGAGACCCAGTACTTC.

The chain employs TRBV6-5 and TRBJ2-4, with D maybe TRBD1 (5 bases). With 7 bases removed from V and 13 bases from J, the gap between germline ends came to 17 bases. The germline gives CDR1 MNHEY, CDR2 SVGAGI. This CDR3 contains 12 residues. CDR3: CASKGAAEAQYF. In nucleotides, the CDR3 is TGTGCCAGCAAAGGGGCCGCCGAAGCCCAGTACTTC.

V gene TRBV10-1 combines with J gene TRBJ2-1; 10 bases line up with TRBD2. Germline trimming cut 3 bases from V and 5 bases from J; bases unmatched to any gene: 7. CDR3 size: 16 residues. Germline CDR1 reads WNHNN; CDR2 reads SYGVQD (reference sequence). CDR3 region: CASSESPSGGNNEQFF. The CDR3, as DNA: TGCGCCAGCAGTGAATCCCCTAGCGGGGGAAACAATGAGCAGTTCTTC.

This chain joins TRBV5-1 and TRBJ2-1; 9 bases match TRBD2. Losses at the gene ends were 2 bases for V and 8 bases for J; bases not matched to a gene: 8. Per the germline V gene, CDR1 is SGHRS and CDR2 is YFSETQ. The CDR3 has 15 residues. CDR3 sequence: CASSFVAGEADEQFF. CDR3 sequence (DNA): TGCGCCAGCAGCTTCGTAGCGGGAGAGGCGGATGAGCAGTTCTTC.

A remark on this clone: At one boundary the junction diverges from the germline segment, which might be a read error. CDR3 bases: TGTGCCAGCAGGGCCCAGGGGTGGCGGGAGCTTTCCTGCGAGCAGTACTTC. The encoded protein is CASRAQGWRELSCEQYF. This rearrangement joins TRBV6-4 to TRBJ2-7; D perhaps matches TRBD2 (7 bases). Germline V gene lookup returns CDR1 MRHNA and CDR2 SNTAGT. This CDR3 is built from 17 residues.

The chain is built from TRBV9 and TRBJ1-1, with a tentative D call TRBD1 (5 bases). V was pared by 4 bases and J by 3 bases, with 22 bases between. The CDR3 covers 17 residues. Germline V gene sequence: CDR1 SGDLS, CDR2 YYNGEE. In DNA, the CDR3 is TGTGCCAGCAGCCAAAAGGAGGGACGAGTAGTGGACACTGAAGCTTTCTTT. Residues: CASSQKEGRVVDTEAFF.

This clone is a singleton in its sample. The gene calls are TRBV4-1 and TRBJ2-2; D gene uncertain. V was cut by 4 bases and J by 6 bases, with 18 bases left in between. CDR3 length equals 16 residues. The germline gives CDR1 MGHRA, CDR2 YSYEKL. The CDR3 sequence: CASSLSLLAGAGELFF. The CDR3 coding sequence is TGCGCCAGCAGCCTATCACTACTCGCCGGCGCCGGGGAGCTGTTTTTT.

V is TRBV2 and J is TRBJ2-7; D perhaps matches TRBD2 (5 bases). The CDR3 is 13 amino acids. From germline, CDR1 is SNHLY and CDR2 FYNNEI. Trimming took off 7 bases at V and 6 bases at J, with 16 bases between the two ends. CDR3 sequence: CASIFPLLAEQYF. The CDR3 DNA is TGTGCCAGCATATTCCCTCTCCTAGCCGAGCAGTACTTC.

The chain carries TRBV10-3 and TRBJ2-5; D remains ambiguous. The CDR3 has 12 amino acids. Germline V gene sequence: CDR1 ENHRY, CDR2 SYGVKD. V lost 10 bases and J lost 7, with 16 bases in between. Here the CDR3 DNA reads TGTGCCAGCGAAGAACCGGGTGGGACCCAGTACTTC. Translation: CASEEPGGTQYF.

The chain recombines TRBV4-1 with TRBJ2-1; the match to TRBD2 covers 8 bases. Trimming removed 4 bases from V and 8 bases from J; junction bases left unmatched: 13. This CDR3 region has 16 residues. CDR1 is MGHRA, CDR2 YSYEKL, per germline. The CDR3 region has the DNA TGCGCCAGCAGCCCCCTAGGGGCTAGCGGGTTGGATGAGCAGTTCTTC. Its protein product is CASSPLGASGLDEQFF.

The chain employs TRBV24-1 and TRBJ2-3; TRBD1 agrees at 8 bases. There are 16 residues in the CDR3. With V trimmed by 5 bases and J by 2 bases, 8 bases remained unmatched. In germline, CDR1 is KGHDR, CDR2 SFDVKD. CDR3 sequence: CATSAPTGVPTDTQYF. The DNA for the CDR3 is TGTGCCACCAGTGCCCCGACAGGGGTCCCCACAGATACGCAGTATTTT.

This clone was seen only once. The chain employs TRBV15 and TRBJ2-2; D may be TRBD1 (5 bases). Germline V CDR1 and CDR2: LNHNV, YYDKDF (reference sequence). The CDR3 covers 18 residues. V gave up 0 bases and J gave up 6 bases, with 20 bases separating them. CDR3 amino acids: CATSRDRASSTVPGELFF. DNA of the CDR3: TGTGCCACCAGCAGAGATAGGGCCTCCTCGACAGTCCCCGGGGAGCTGTTTTTT.

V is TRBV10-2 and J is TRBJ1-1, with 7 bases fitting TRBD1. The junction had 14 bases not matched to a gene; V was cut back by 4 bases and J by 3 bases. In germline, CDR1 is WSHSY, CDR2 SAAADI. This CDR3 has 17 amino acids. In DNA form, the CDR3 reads TGCGCCAGCAGTGGATGGAGGGGGCTAGCGAGTGACACTGAAGCTTTCTTT. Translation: CASSGWRGLASDTEAFF.

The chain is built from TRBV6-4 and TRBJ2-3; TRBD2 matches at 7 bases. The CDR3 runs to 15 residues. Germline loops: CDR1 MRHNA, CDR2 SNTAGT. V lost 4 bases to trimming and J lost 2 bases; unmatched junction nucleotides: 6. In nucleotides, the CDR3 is TGTGCCAGCAGTGGAACGGGAGGACACACAGATACGCAGTATTTT. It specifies CASSGTGGHTDTQYF.

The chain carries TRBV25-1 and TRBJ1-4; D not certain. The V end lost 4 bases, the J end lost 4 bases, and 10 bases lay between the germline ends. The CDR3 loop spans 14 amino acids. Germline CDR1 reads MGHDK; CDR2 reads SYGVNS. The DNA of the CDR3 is TGTGCCAGCAGTGTTGGGAGTTATAATGAAAAACTGTTTTTT. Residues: CASSVGSYNEKLFF.

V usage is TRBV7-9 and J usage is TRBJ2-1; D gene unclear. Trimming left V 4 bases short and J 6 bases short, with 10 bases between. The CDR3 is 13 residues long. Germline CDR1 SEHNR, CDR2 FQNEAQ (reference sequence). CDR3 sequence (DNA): TGTGCCAGCAGCTCTACAGTGTCCAATGAGCAGTTCTTC. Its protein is CASSSTVSNEQFF.

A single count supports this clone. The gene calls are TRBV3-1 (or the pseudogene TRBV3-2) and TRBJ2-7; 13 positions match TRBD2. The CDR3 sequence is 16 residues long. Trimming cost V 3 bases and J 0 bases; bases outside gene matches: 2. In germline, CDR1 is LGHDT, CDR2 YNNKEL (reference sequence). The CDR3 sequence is CASSQGLAGNSYEQYF. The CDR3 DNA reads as TGTGCCAGCAGCCAGGGACTAGCGGGAAACTCCTACGAGCAGTACTTC.

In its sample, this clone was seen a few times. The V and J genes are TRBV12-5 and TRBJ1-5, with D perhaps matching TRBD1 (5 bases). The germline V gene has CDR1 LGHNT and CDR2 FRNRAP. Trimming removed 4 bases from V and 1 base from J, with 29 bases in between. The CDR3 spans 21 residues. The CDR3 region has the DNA TGTGCTAGTGGTTCAAGGCGGGACCACCGCCGAATGACGGAGAGCAATCAGCCCCAGCATTTT. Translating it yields CASGSRRDHRRMTESNQPQHF.

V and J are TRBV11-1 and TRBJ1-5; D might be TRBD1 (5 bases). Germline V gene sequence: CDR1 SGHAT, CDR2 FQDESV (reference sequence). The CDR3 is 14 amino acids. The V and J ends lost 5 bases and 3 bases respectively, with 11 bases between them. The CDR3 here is CASSIDSSNQPQHF. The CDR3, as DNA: TGTGCCAGCAGCATAGACAGCTCCAATCAGCCCCAGCATTTT. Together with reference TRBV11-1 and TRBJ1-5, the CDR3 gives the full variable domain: EAEVAQSPRYKITEKSQAVAFWCDPISGHATLYWYRQILGQGPELLVQFQDESVVDDSQLPKDRFSAERLKGVDSTLKIQPAELGDSAMYLCASSIDSSNQPQHFGDGTRLSIL.

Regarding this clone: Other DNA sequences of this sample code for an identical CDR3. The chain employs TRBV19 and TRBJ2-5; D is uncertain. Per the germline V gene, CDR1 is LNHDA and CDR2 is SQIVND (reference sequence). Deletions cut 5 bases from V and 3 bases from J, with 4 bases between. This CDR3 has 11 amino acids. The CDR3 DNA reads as TGTGCCAGTAGTCAGAAAGAGACCCAGTACTTC. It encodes CASSQKETQYF.

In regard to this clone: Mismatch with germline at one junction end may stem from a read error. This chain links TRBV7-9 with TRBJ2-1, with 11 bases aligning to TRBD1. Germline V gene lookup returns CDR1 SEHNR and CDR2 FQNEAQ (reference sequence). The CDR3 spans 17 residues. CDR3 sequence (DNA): TGTGCCAGCAGCCCGGACAGGGGGCGGACATCCTCCAATGAGCAGTTCTTC. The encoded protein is CASSPDRGRTSSNEQFF.

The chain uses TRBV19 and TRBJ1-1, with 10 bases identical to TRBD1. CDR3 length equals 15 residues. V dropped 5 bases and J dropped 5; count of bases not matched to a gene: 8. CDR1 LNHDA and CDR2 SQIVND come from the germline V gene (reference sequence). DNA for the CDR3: TGTGCCAGTAGTCCCTGGACAGGGGGTAGGACTGAAGCTTTCTTT. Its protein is CASSPWTGGRTEAFF.

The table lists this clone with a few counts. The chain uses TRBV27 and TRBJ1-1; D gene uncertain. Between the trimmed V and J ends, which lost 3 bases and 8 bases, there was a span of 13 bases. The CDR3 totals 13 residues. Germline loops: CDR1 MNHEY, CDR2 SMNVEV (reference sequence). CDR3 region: CASSFRVQREAFF. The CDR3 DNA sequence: TGTGCCAGCAGTTTCCGGGTCCAGAGGGAAGCTTTCTTT.